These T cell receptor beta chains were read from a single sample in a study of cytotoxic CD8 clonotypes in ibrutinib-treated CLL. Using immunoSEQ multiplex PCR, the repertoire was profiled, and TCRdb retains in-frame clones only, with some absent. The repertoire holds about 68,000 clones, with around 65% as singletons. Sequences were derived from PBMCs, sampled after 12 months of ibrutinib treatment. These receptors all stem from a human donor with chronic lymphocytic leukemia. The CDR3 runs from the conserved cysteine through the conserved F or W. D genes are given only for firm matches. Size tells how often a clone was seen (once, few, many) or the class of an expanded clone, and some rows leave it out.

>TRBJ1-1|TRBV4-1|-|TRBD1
TGCGCCAGCAGCCAAGATGACAGGGTGAACACTGAAGCTTTCTTT
CASSQDDRVNTEAFF
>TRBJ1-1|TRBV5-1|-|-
TGCGCCAGCAGCTTGGAGGGGTCCCCCGTTGCCACTGAAGCTTTCTTT
CASSLEGSPVATEAFF
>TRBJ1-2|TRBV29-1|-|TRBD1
TGCAGCGTTGAACGAGGACAGGGGTTGGACTATGGCTACACCTTC
CSVERGQGLDYGYTF
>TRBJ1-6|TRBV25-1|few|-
TGTGCCAGCAGTTACAGGGTCCGCAATTCACCCCTCCACTTT
CASSYRVRNSPLHF
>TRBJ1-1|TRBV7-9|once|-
TGTGCCAGCGAAAACACTGAAGCTTTCTTT
CASENTEAFF
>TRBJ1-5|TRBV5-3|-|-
TGTGCCAGAAGCCCCTGCGTCACGCCAAAGCTTAGCAATCAGCCCCAGCATTTT
CARSPCVTPKLSNQPQHF
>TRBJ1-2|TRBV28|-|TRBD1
TGTGCCAGCCGCCCAGGGGGTCCTTATGGCTACACCTTC
CASRPGGPYGYTF
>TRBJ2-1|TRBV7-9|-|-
TGTGCCAGCAGCTTGTGGGGACGGCGGGACAATGAGCAGTTCTTC
CASSLWGRRDNEQFF
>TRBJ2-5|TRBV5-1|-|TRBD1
TGCGCCAGCAGCTTGGCGGACAGGACGGAGACCCAGTACTTC
CASSLADRTETQYF
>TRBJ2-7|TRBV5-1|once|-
TGCGCCAGCAAACCGGGAAACTCCTACGAGCAGTACTTC
CASKPGNSYEQYF
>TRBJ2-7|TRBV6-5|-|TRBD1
TGTGCCAGCACCACGGACAGGAGAAGCTCCTACGAGCAGTACTTC
CASTTDRRSSYEQYF
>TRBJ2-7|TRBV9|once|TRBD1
TGTGCCAGCAGCGCGACAGGGGGGGACGAGCAGTACTTC
CASSATGGDEQYF
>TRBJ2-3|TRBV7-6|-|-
TGTGCCAGCAGCTCCAGGGATGCGGATACGCAGTATTTT
CASSSRDADTQYF
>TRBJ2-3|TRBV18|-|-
TGTGCCAGCTCACCACGGGACATAAGCACAGATACGCAGTATTTT
CASSPRDISTDTQYF
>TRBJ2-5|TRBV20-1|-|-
TGCAGTGCTAGATTGGAGACCCAGTACTTC
CSARLETQYF
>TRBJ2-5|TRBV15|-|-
TGTGCCACCAGCAGAATGGGGGTACAGATCCAAGAGACCCAGTACTTC
CATSRMGVQIQETQYF
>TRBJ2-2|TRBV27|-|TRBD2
TGTGCCAGCAGGCGGACTAGCGGGGGGGCCCGGGACACCGGGGAGCTGTTTTTT
CASRRTSGGARDTGELFF
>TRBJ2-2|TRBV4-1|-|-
TGCGCCAGCAGCCAAGACTTTTCCAGGGCGAACACCGGGGAGCTGTTTTTT
CASSQDFSRANTGELFF
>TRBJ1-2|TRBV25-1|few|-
TGTGCCAGCAGTCAAACTCTCGGGGATGGCTACACCTTC
CASSQTLGDGYTF
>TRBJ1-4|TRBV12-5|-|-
TGTGCTAGTGGCCACATCCAGGACATTAATGAAAAACTGTTTTTT
CASGHIQDINEKLFF
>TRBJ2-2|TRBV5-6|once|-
TGTGCCAGCAGCGCCGCGGGGCCCGGGGAGCTGTTTTTT
CASSAAGPGELFF
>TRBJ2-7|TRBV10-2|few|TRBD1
TGCGCCAGCAGTGTAAGGACAGGATACTACGAGCAGTACTTC
CASSVRTGYYEQYF
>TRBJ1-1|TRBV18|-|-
TGTGCCAGCTCACCATCGGACACCCGAGGGGCTTTCTTT
CASSPSDTRGAFF
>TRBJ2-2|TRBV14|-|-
TGTGCCAGCAGCCAAAAGGGGTGGTGGAACACCGGGGAGCTGTTTTTT
CASSQKGWWNTGELFF
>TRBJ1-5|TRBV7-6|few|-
TGTGCCAGCAGCCCTTTATACGCGGGGGTGGATCAGCCCCAGCATTTT
CASSPLYAGVDQPQHF
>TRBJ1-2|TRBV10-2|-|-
TGCGCCACCTCACCTTCGAGGCAGGACTATGGCTACACCTTC
CATSPSRQDYGYTF
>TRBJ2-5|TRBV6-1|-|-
TGTGCCAGCAGTGGGGATATACAGGGTCTAGAGACCCAGTACTTC
CASSGDIQGLETQYF
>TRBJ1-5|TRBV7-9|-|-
TGTGCCAGCAGCTTAGAGGGGATGGGCAATCAGCCCCAGCATTTT
CASSLEGMGNQPQHF
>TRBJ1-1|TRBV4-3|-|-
TGCGCCAGCAGCCAAGCGGGGAACACTGAAGCTTTCTTT
CASSQAGNTEAFF
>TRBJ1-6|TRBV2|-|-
TGTGCCAGCAGAGGGCGCACCTCACCCCTCCACTTT
CASRGRTSPLHF
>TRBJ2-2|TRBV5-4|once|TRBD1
TGTGCCAGCAGACGGACAGGGACGAACACCGGGGAGCTGTTTTTT
CASRRTGTNTGELFF
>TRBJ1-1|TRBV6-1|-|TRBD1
TGTGCCAGCAGGCTACAGGGGGCGAACACTGAAGCTTTCTTT
CASRLQGANTEAFF
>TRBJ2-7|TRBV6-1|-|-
TGTGCCAGCCGAGGGGGGACTGGCCCCTACGAGCAGTACTTC
CASRGGTGPYEQYF
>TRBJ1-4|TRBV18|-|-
TGTGCCAGCTCACCACGGCCAGGGGTCAACCCCAATGAAAAACTGTTTTTT
CASSPRPGVNPNEKLFF
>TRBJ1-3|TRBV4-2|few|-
TGTGCCAGCAGCCAAGACCTAGAGCGGGGGCGCTTCCCTAGCTCTGGAAACACCATATATTTT
CASSQDLERGRFPSSGNTIYF
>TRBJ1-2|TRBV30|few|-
TGTGCCTGGAGCCCCACCTATGGCTACACCTTC
CAWSPTYGYTF
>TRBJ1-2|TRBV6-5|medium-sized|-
TGTGCCAGCAGTTACAGGGGAGTAGGCTATGGCTACACCTTC
CASSYRGVGYGYTF
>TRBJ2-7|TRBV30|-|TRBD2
TGTGCCTGGAGAATCCCCTGGGGCGGGGGGTCCGAGCAGTACTTC
CAWRIPWGGGSEQYF
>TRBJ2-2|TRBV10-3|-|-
TGTGCCATAGGATATACCGGGGTCGGGGAGCTGTTTTTT
CAIGYTGVGELFF
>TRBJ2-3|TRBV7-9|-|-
TGTGCCAGCAGCTTAGGGGCGAGTACAGATACGCAGTATTTT
CASSLGASTDTQYF
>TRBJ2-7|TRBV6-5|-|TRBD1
TGTGCCAGCATGGGGACAGGGGGTTCCTACGAGCAGTACTTC
CASMGTGGSYEQYF
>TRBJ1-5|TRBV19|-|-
TGTGCCAGTAGTATCGACGGACGGATCAATCAGCCCCAGCATTTT
CASSIDGRINQPQHF
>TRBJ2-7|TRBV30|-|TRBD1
TGTGCCTGGAGCGGACAGGGGAGCTCCTACGAGCAGTACTTC
CAWSGQGSSYEQYF
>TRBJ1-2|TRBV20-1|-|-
TGCAAGGTCGGGGATGGCTACACCTTC
CKVGDGYTF
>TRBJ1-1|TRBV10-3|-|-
TGTGCCATCAGTTCCAGGGTCACTGAAGCTTTCTTT
CAISSRVTEAFF